This is a list of T cell receptor beta chains from one sample in a study of blood T cell repertoires in COVID-19. Method: immunoSEQ multiplex PCR; TCRdb's copy keeps in-frame clones and lacks some. The table records roughly 330,000 clones, about 90% of them present only once. The specimen sequenced was PBMCs or T cells enriched from blood (not recorded which). The receptors originated from a young woman who had recovered from COVID-19. Each CDR3 is given with its conserved first and last residue. The order of the fields is J gene, V gene, CDR3 protein.

j_gene: TRBJ1-1; v_gene: TRBV5-1; CDR3aa: CASSLSLQGGTNTEAFF
j_gene: TRBJ1-1; v_gene: TRBV9; CDR3aa: CASRAGANTEAFF
j_gene: TRBJ1-3; v_gene: TRBV5-1; CDR3aa: CASSLDLARGNTIYF
j_gene: TRBJ2-1; v_gene: TRBV7-9; CDR3aa: CASSLEVGTQHYNEQFF
j_gene: TRBJ1-2; v_gene: TRBV3-1/TRBV3-2; CDR3aa: CASSQDYEGQECF
j_gene: TRBJ1-2; v_gene: TRBV7-3; CDR3aa: CASSPGQNYGYTF
j_gene: TRBJ1-2; v_gene: TRBV6-1; CDR3aa: CASRRTGGNYGYTF
j_gene: TRBJ2-2; v_gene: TRBV2; CDR3aa: CASRRGDAGELFF
j_gene: TRBJ2-3; v_gene: TRBV5-1; CDR3aa: CASSLARPATDTQYF
j_gene: TRBJ1-6; v_gene: TRBV9; CDR3aa: CASSELGRPLHF
j_gene: TRBJ1-1; v_gene: TRBV7-9; CDR3aa: CASSEYIGQSPMNTEAFF
j_gene: TRBJ1-2; v_gene: TRBV28; CDR3aa: CASSFGTGGGGYTF
j_gene: TRBJ1-5; v_gene: TRBV6-5; CDR3aa: CASISVGNQPQHF
j_gene: TRBJ2-6; v_gene: TRBV7-9; CDR3aa: CASSLGATASGANVLTF
j_gene: TRBJ1-2; v_gene: TRBV6-5; CDR3aa: CASRTQDSYGYTF
j_gene: TRBJ2-1; v_gene: TRBV5-4; CDR3aa: CASTVGTVTYNEQFF
j_gene: TRBJ2-5; v_gene: TRBV27; CDR3aa: CASTGTGWNGEETQYF